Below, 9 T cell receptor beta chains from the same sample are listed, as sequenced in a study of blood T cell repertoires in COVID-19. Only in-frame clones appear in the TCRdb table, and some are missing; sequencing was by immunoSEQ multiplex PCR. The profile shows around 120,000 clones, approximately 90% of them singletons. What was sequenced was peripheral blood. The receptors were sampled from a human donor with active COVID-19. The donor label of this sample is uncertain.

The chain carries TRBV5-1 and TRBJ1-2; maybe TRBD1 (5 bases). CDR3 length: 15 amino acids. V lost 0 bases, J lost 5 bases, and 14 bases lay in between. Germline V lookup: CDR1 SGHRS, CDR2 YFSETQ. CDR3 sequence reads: CASSLESTGYYGYTF. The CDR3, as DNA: TGCGCCAGCAGCTTGGAAAGCACAGGCTATTATGGCTACACCTTC.

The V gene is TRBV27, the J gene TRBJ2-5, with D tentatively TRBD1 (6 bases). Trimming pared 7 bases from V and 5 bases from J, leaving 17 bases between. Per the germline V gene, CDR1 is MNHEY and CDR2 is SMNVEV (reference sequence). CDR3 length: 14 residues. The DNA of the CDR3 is TGTGCCAGCACCCGGGACGGACAGAGGGAGACCCAGTACTTC. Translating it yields CASTRDGQRETQYF.

CDR3 region: CASSITDRGNSNQPQHF. CDR3 sequence (DNA): TGTGCCAGTAGTATAACGGACAGGGGTAATAGCAATCAGCCCCAGCATTTT. The chain carries TRBV19 and TRBJ1-5; 9 nucleotides line up with TRBD1. Germline V CDR1 and CDR2: LNHDA, SQIVND (reference sequence). The CDR3 totals 17 residues. With V trimmed by 2 bases and J by 0 bases, 5 bases remained unmatched.

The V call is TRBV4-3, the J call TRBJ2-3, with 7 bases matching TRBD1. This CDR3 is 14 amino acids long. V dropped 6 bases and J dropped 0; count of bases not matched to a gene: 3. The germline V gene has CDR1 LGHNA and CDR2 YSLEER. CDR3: CASSRDSSTDTQYF. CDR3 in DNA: TGCGCCAGCAGTAGGGACAGTAGCACAGATACGCAGTATTTT.

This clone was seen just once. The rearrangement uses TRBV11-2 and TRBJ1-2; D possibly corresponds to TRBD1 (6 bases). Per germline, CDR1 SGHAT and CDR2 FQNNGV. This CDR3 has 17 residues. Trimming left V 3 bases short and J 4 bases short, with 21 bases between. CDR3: CASSFTATGTSIYGYTF. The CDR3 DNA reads TGTGCCAGCAGCTTTACTGCAACCGGGACAAGCATCTATGGCTACACCTTC.

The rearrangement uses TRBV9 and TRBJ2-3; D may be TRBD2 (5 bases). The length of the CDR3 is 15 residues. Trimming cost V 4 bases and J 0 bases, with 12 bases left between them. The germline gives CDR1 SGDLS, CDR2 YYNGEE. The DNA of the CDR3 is TGTGCCAGCAGCCTTTCCGGGGTGAGCACAGATACGCAGTATTTT. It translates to CASSLSGVSTDTQYF.

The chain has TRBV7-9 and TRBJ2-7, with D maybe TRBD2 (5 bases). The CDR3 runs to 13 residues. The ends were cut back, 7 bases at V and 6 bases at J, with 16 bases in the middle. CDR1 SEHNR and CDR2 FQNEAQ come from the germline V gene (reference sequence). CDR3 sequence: CASKRHRASEQYF. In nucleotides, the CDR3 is TGTGCCAGCAAGCGGCACCGAGCGTCCGAGCAGTACTTC.

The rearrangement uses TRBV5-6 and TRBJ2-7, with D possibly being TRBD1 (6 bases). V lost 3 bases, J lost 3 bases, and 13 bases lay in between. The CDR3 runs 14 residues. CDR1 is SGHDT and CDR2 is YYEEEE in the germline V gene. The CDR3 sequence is CASSSKTGSYEQYF. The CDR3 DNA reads TGTGCCAGCAGCTCGAAAACAGGGAGCTACGAGCAGTACTTC.

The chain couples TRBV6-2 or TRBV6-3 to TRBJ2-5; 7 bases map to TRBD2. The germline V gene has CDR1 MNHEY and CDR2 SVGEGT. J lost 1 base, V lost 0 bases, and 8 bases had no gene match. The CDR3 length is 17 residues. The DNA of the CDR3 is TGTGCCAGCAGTTACTCGACCTCTTCGGGGGGCCAAGAGACCCAGTACTTC. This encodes CASSYSTSSGGQETQYF.